This T cell receptor (beta chain) was recorded in a study of blood T cell repertoires in COVID-19. Sequencing was performed with immunoSEQ multiplex PCR; in TCRdb, only in-frame clones are kept and a portion is missing. The data show approximately 380,000 clones, approximately 90% seen once. Participant age was about 18 to 95 years, and participants resided in roughly 25 US areas. This CDR3 has 17 residues. Germline CDR1 and CDR2: SGHTA and FQGNSA. Unmatched junction bases numbered 10, after V lost 2 bases and J lost 5 bases. This clone was seen once. The clonotype comes from a woman between 35 and 50 years old who had been exposed to COVID-19. Material: PBMCs or T cells enriched from blood (not recorded which). The V call is TRBV7-2, the J call TRBJ2-1; 9 nucleotides agree with TRBD2. CDR3 DNA sequence: TGTGCCAGCAGCTTAAGGGCGGGTAGCGGGAGCCACAATGAGCAGTTCTTC. Its translation: CASSLRAGSGSHNEQFF. Full variable domain (missing parts from reference TRBV7-2 and TRBJ2-1): GAGVSQSPSNKVTEKGKDVELRCDPISGHTALYWYRQSLGQGLEFLIYFQGNSAPDKSGLPSDRFSAERTGGSVSTLTIQRTQQEDSAVYLCASSLRAGSGSHNEQFFGPGTRLTVL.